The T cell receptor (beta chain) under discussion was sequenced for a study of blood T cell repertoires in COVID-19. Sequencing used immunoSEQ multiplex PCR; TCRdb keeps in-frame clones, though not all of them. The repertoire includes about 270,000 clones, roughly 86% of them detected once, and about 10% sits in the top ten. This clone is a singleton in its sample. This CDR3 has 16 residues. Germline V gene sequence: CDR1 MGHRA, CDR2 YSYEKL. V lost 0 bases and J lost 4; bases outside the gene matches: 8. This chain connects TRBV4-1 to TRBJ2-5, with 7 bases that match TRBD2. This TCR came from a man in his forties or fifties who had recovered from COVID-19. What was sequenced was peripheral blood. The CDR3 region has the DNA TGCGCCAGCAGCCAAGATCGGGCTGGGACTACAGAGACCCAGTACTTC. Encoded protein: CASSQDRAGTTETQYF.